A single sample is the source of the 14 T cell receptor beta chains below, sequenced in a study of early T cells in non-severe SARS-CoV-2 infection. A single record per CDR3 protein comes from TCRdb applying MiXCR to the 5' RACE reads. Of 25,000 to 35,000 distinct CDR3 sequences detected, under 7.5% appear once; the ten largest clones hold 2.5% to 3%. The sequencing sample was made of whole blood. The receptors come from an adult who was a healthcare worker with PCR-confirmed SARS-CoV-2 infection or an uninfected control (not recorded which).

This clonotype showed up many times. V is TRBV18 and J is TRBJ2-1; D perhaps matches TRBD1 (6 bases). The germline V and J ends were trimmed by 6 bases and 7 bases, with 19 bases remaining between them. Per germline, CDR1 KGHSH and CDR2 LQKENI. The CDR3 spans 15 residues. The CDR3 DNA follows: TGTGCCAGCTCTTTCGAACAGGGCTCTTCAAATGAGCAGTTCTTC. The encoded protein is CASSFEQGSSNEQFF. The variable domain in full, completed from reference TRBV18 and TRBJ2-1, reads NAGVMQNPRHLVRRRGQEARLRCSPMKGHSHVYWYRQLPEEGLKFMVYLQKENIIDESGMPKERFSAEFPKEGPSILRIQQVVRGDSAAYFCASSFEQGSSNEQFFGPGTRLTVL.

The V call is TRBV7-2, the J call TRBJ2-5; 7 positions match TRBD2. The junction had 7 bases not matched to a gene; V was cut back by 1 base and J by 5 bases. The CDR3 extends over 15 amino acids. Germline values: CDR1 SGHTA, CDR2 FQGNSA. The chain's CDR3 is CASSLDLRELETQYF. CDR3 in DNA: TGTGCCAGCAGCTTAGATTTGCGGGAGCTGGAGACCCAGTACTTC.

This clonotype has a handful of counts. This chain uses TRBV18 with TRBJ2-7; the match to TRBD2 covers 7 bases. The CDR3 has 15 amino acids. Per the germline V gene, CDR1 is KGHSH and CDR2 is LQKENI. The ends lost 3 bases at V and 2 bases at J; junction bases unmatched: 7. CDR3 sequence reads: CASSPNGGTAYEQYF. In nucleotides, the CDR3 is TGTGCCAGCTCACCGAACGGGGGGACGGCCTACGAGCAGTACTTC.

This clonotype is judged medium-sized (0.01 to 0.1%). This chain links TRBV6-5 with TRBJ2-1; TRBD2 matches 14 bases. The CDR3 totals 15 residues. Trimming at V came to 2 bases and at J to 7 bases, leaving 1 base not matched to a gene. Germline values: CDR1 MNHEY, CDR2 SVGAGI. This CDR3 reads CASSYGTSGSNEQFF. The CDR3 coding sequence is TGTGCCAGCAGTTACGGGACTAGCGGGAGTAATGAGCAGTTCTTC.

This clonotype was seen many times. One end of the junction fails to match germline, which may point to a read error. V and J are TRBV20-1 and TRBJ1-3; 8 bases line up with TRBD1. Germline V gene data show CDR1 as DFQATT and CDR2 as SNEGSKA (reference sequence). This CDR3 is built from 14 residues. The CDR3 spells CSAGDRGSGNTIYF. The CDR3 coding sequence is TGCAGTGCTGGAGACAGGGGTTCCGGAAACACCATATATTTT.

This clonotype was seen once. This chain's CDR3 is CSVVPQGPDTQYF. In DNA, the CDR3 is TGCAGCGTTGTCCCACAGGGTCCAGATACGCAGTATTTT. This chain connects TRBV29-1 to TRBJ2-3, with a tentative D call TRBD1 (6 bases). V was shortened by 4 bases and J by 4 bases, with 12 bases between the two germline ends. This CDR3 has 13 residues. Germline values: CDR1 SQVTM, CDR2 ANQGSEA.

This clonotype showed up many times. This sequence joins TRBV6-1 and TRBJ1-6; 8 bases agree with TRBD1. This CDR3 is 14 amino acids long. Germline V gene lookup returns CDR1 MNHNS and CDR2 SASEGT. Germline trimming cut 3 bases from V and 8 bases from J; bases unmatched to any gene: 3. This CDR3 is CASSDRGRDSPLHF. CDR3 coding DNA: TGTGCCAGCAGTGACAGGGGGCGGGATTCACCCCTCCACTTT.

This clonotype was seen many times. The rearrangement joins TRBV10-3 to TRBJ2-7; 7 positions agree with TRBD1. V lost 0 bases and J lost 3; bases outside the gene matches: 17. Germline CDR1 reads ENHRY; CDR2 reads SYGVKD. This CDR3 region has 19 residues. This CDR3 is CAISESGARQGSRLYEQYF. The CDR3 region has the DNA TGTGCCATCAGTGAGTCGGGAGCGCGACAGGGTTCCCGCCTCTACGAGCAGTACTTC.

This clonotype has a count of ten or more. The chain couples TRBV4-1 to TRBJ2-7; D is perhaps TRBD2 (5 bases). Germline values: CDR1 MGHRA, CDR2 YSYEKL. The CDR3 extends over 14 amino acids. The ends were cut back, 0 bases at V and 2 bases at J, with 8 bases in the middle. The CDR3 coding sequence is TGCGCCAGCAGCCAAGATCCCGGGGCCTACGAGCAGTACTTC. It encodes CASSQDPGAYEQYF.

The chain carries TRBV7-2 and TRBJ1-5; 9 bases are shared with TRBD1. J lost 7 bases, V lost 5 bases, and 6 bases had no gene match. CDR3 length equals 14 residues. Germline V gene data show CDR1 as SGHTA and CDR2 as FQGNSA. CDR3 protein: CASSQGQGRQPQHF. In nucleotides, the CDR3 is TGTGCCAGCAGCCAGGGACAGGGTCGACAGCCCCAGCATTTT. Full variable domain (rest looked up from reference TRBV7-2 and TRBJ1-5): GAGVSQSPSNKVTEKGKDVELRCDPISGHTALYWYRQSLGQGLEFLIYFQGNSAPDKSGLPSDRFSAERTGGSVSTLTIQRTQQEDSAVYLCASSQGQGRQPQHFGDGTRLSIL.

This clonotype was seen repeatedly, ten times or more. The chain employs TRBV28 and TRBJ1-2; D is perhaps TRBD1 (5 bases). V was cut by 3 bases and J by 7 bases, with 15 bases left in between. CDR1 MDHEN and CDR2 SYDVKM come from the germline V gene. The CDR3 is made up of 14 amino acids. The CDR3 spells CASSFGGTSGGYTF. The CDR3 bases are TGTGCCAGCAGTTTCGGGGGGACCTCCGGTGGCTACACCTTC.

This clonotype has ten or more counts. The CDR3 DNA reads TGTGCCAGCAGCTTAGGGGGCAGGCCAAGCCCTGGGGCCAACGTCCTGACTTTC. Protein: CASSLGGRPSPGANVLTF. This rearrangement joins TRBV11-1 to TRBJ2-6; possible D gene TRBD1, 5 bases. Germline V gene sequence: CDR1 SGHAT, CDR2 FQDESV (reference sequence). This CDR3 has 18 amino acids. Trimming took off 1 base at V and 2 bases at J, with 15 bases between the two ends.

This clonotype is deemed medium-sized. The rearrangement links TRBV11-2 to TRBJ2-7; TRBD2 aligns across 13 bases. CDR3 length: 19 amino acids. The V and J ends lost 5 bases and 1 base, in that order; junction bases with no gene match: 14. From germline, CDR1 is SGHAT and CDR2 FQNNGV. CDR3 DNA sequence: TGTGCCAGCAGCAGGACCGGGACTAGCGGGACTGCCGGATCCTACGAGCAGTACTTC. This translates into CASSRTGTSGTAGSYEQYF.

This clonotype occurred many times. The chain has TRBV2 and TRBJ2-3; no clear D gene. The CDR3 consists of 15 residues. The germline gives CDR1 SNHLY, CDR2 FYNNEI. Trimming pared 6 bases from V and 6 bases from J, leaving 19 bases between. The CDR3 region is CASRDVLRPLDTQYF. DNA for the CDR3: TGTGCCAGCAGGGACGTCCTTCGCCCGTTGGATACGCAGTATTTT.